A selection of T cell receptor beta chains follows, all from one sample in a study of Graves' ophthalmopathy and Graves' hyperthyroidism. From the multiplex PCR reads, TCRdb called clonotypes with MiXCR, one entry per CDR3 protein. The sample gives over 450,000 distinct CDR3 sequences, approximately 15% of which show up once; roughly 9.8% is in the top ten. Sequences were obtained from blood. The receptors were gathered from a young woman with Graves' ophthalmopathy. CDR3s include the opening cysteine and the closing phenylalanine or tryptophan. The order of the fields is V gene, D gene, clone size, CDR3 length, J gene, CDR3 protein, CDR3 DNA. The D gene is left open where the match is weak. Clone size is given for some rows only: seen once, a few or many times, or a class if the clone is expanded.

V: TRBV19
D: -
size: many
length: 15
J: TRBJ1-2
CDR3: CASSPPDRIRLFLTF
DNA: TGTGCCAGCTCACCTCCGGACAGAATACGACTATTTCTGACCTTC

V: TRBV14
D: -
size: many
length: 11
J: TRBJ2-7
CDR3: CASSRGNEQYF
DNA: TGTGCCAGCAGCCGGGGAAACGAGCAGTACTTC

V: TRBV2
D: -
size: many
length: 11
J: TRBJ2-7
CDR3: CASSDPVEQYF
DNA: TGTGCCAGCAGTGACCCGGTCGAGCAGTACTTC

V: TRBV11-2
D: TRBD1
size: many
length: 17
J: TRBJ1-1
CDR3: CASRPGTVKVLGTEAFF
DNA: TGTGCCAGCAGACCCGGGACAGTTAAGGTGTTGGGCACTGAAGCTTTCTTT

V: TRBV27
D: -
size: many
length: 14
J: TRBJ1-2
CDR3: CASRGTGRRYGYTF
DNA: TGTGCCAGCAGGGGAACAGGGAGGCGGTATGGCTACACCTTC

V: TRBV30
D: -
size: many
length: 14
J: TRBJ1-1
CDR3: CAWSVGGTHTEAFF
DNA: TGTGCCTGGAGTGTAGGAGGGACTCACACTGAAGCTTTCTTT

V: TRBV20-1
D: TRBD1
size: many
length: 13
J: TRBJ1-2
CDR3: CSARSGGKNGYTF
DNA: TGCAGTGCTAGGTCAGGGGGTAAGAATGGCTACACCTTC

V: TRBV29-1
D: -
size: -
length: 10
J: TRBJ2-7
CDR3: CSVLGYDQYF
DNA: TGCAGCGTTCTGGGGTACGATCAGTACTTC

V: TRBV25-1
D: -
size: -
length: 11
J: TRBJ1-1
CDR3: CASSGGGGGMF
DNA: TGTGCCAGCAGTGGAGGAGGAGGGGGAATGTTT

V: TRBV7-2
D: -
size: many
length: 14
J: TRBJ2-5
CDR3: CASNDPGPQETQYF
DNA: TGTGCCAGCAACGATCCGGGGCCCCAAGAGACCCAGTACTTC

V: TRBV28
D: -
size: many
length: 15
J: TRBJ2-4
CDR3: CASSSADAAFGIQYF
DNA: TGTGCCAGCAGCTCCGCCGACGCCGCGTTTGGCATTCAGTACTTC

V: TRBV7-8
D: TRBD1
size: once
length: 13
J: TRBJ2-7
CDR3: CASSRQGTHEQYF
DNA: TGTGCCAGCAGCAGACAGGGGACCCACGAGCAGTACTTC

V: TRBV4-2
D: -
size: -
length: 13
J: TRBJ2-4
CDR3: CASSQGTSGIKYF
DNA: TGTGCCAGCAGCCAGGGGACCTCGGGCATTAAGTACTTC

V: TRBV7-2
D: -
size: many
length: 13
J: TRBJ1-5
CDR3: CASSRTTYQPQHF
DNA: TGTGCCAGCAGCAGGACTACCTATCAGCCCCAGCATTTT

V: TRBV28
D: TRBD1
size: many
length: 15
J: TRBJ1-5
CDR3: CASSLRVQGSPPQHF
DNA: TGTGCCAGCAGTTTAAGGGTACAGGGGAGTCCGCCCCAGCATTTT

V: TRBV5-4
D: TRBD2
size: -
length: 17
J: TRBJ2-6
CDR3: CASSLGLAGDGANVLTF
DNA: TGTGCCAGCAGCTTGGGGCTAGCGGGAGATGGGGCCAACGTCCTGACTTTC

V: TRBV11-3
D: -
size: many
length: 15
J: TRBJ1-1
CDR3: CASSPRTDPNTEAFF
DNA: TGTGCCAGCAGCCCTCGGACAGACCCTAACACTGAAGCTTTCTTT

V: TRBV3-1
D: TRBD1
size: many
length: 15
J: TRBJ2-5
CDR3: CASSLRTGIGETQYF
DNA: TGTGCCAGCAGCCTTCGGACAGGGATAGGGGAGACCCAGTACTTC

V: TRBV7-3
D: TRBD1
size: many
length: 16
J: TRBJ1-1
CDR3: CASSPQGGHRNTEAFF
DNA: TGTGCCAGCAGCCCACAGGGGGGACATAGAAACACTGAAGCTTTCTTT

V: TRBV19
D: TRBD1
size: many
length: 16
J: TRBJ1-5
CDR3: CASSVGTAFQHQPQHF
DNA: TGTGCCAGTAGTGTCGGGACAGCATTTCAGCATCAGCCCCAGCATTTT

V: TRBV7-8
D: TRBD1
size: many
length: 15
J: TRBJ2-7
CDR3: CASSDRDRRTHEQYF
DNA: TGTGCCAGCAGCGACCGGGACAGACGGACCCACGAGCAGTACTTC

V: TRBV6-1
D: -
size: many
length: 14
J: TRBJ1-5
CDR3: CATSIDSSNQPQHF
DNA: TGTGCCACCTCGATCGACAGCAGCAATCAGCCCCAGCATTTT

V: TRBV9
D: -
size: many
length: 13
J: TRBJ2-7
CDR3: CASSVEASREQYF
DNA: TGTGCCAGCAGCGTAGAGGCCAGTAGGGAGCAGTACTTC

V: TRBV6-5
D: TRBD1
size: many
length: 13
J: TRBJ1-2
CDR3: CASRRTGDDGYTF
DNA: TGTGCCAGCAGGAGGACAGGGGACGATGGCTACACCTTC

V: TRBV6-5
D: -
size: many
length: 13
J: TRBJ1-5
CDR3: CASRGGGTQPQHF
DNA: TGTGCCAGCAGGGGTGGGGGCACGCAGCCCCAGCATTTT

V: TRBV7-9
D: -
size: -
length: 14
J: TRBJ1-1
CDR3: CASSQWEAGTEAFF
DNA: TGTGCCAGCAGCCAATGGGAAGCAGGGACTGAAGCTTTCTTT